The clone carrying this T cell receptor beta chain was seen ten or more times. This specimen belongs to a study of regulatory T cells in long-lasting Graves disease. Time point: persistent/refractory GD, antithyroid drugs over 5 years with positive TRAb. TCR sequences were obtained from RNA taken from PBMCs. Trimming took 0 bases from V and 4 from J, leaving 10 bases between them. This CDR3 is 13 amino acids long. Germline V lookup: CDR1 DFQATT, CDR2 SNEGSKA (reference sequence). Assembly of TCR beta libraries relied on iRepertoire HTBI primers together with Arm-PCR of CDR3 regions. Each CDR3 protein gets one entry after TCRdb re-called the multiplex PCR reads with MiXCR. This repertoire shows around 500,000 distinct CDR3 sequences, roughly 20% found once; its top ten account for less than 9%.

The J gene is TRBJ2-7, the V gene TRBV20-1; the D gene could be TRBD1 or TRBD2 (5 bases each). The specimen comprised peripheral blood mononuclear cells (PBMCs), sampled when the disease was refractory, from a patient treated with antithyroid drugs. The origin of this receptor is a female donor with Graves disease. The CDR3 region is CSARDPGAYEQYF. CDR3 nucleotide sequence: TGCAGTGCTAGAGACCCCGGGGCGTACGAGCAGTACTTC.